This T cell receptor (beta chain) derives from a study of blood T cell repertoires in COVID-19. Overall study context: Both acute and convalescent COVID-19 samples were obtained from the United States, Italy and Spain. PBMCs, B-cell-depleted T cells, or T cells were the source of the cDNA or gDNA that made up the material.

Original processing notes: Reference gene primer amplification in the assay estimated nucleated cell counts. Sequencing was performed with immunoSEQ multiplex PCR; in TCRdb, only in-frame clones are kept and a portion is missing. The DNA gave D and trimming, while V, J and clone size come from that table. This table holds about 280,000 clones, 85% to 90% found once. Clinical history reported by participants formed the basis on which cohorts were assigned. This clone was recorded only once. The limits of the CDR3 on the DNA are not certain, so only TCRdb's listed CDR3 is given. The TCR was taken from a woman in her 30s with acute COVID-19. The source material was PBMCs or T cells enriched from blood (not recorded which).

The CDR3 loop is CASSWGQGIDFF. The rearrangement joins TRBV28 to TRBJ2-1; whether TRBD1, the table's D call, matches the DNA was not checked. The germline V gene encodes CDR1 MDHEN and CDR2 SYDVKM. The CDR3 spans 12 residues, counting both ends.